These 19 T cell receptor beta chains were sequenced from one sample in a study of post-analysis software for immune sequencing data. Study-wide results and limits: There were about 5 TRBV segments more frequent in patients than controls, and TRBV5-6, TRBV5-1 and TRBV20-1 were among them.

These receptors have no known antigen. The TCR beta cDNA libraries carried unique molecular identifiers. TCRdb itself ran the PCR reads through MiXCR, one entry per CDR3 protein. The table lists approximately 660,000 distinct CDR3 sequences, approximately 60% of them singletons. Sequenced material: blood. The receptors shown here come from a girl aged 2 to 10 with multiple sclerosis.

As for this clonotype: A much larger clone sits a single nucleotide away, making a read error possible. The chain links TRBV7-2 to TRBJ2-3; 8 positions match TRBD1. Germline trimming cut 5 bases from V and 4 bases from J; bases unmatched to any gene: 2. The CDR3 extends over 13 amino acids. The germline CDR1 and CDR2 sequences are SGHTA and FQGNSA. CDR3 residues: CASSVQGADTQYF. The CDR3 DNA reads TGTGCCAGCAGCGTACAGGGGGCAGATACGCAGTATTTT.

This rearrangement joins TRBV7-9 to TRBJ1-1; no definite D call. The CDR3 loop spans 13 amino acids. Germline CDR1 SEHNR, CDR2 FQNEAQ (reference sequence). Trimming took 5 bases from V and 2 from J, leaving 9 bases between them. The CDR3 loop reads CASSPMVNTEAFF. CDR3 DNA sequence: TGTGCCAGCAGCCCAATGGTTAACACTGAAGCTTTCTTT.

The chain employs TRBV20-1 and TRBJ1-2, with 10 bases aligning to TRBD1. Germline trimming cut 7 bases from V and 2 bases from J; bases unmatched to any gene: 13. Germline V gene lookup returns CDR1 DFQATT and CDR2 SNEGSKA (reference sequence). This CDR3 is 16 amino acids long. In DNA form, the CDR3 reads TGCAGTGTTAGCCCACGGGACAGGGGACCGAACTATGGCTACACCTTC. Protein sequence: CSVSPRDRGPNYGYTF.

V is TRBV7-2 and J is TRBJ1-2, with D uncertain. V was shortened by 5 bases and J by 0 bases, with 10 bases between the two germline ends. The CDR3 has 14 residues. Looked up from germline, CDR1 is SGHTA and CDR2 is FQGNSA. CDR3 nucleotides: TGTGCCAGCAGCCCAGGACCTGCTAACTATGGCTACACCTTC. Its translation: CASSPGPANYGYTF.

This clonotype has more than one count but fewer than ten. The chain combines TRBV7-9 with TRBJ2-7; D is uncertain. The germline V gene has CDR1 SEHNR and CDR2 FQNEAQ (reference sequence). V was clipped by 4 bases and J by 2 bases, with 6 bases between them. The CDR3 covers 12 residues. The chain's CDR3 is CASSSGPYEQYF. CDR3 coding DNA: TGTGCCAGCAGCTCCGGGCCCTACGAGCAGTACTTC.

This chain connects TRBV29-1 to TRBJ2-7; either TRBD1 or TRBD2 may supply D (6 bases each). Germline values: CDR1 SQVTM, CDR2 ANQGSEA. V was pared by 6 bases and J by 7 bases, with 22 bases between. This CDR3 spans 14 amino acids. In nucleotides, the CDR3 is TGCAGCGTGCGCCGGGACGCCCAGGGGAGGGAGCAGTACTTC. Encoded protein: CSVRRDAQGREQYF.

J is TRBJ2-4 and V is TRBV7-2, with D tentatively TRBD1 or TRBD2 (5 bases each). V was pared by 1 base and J by 7 bases, with 8 bases between. Germline assignment: CDR1 SGHTA and CDR2 FQGNSA. This CDR3 spans 13 amino acids. The CDR3 bases are TGTGCCAGCAGCTTAGGAGGGGTGAACATTCAGTACTTC. Protein product: CASSLGGVNIQYF. The whole variable domain, remainder taken from reference TRBV7-2 and TRBJ2-4, is GAGVSQSPSNKVTEKGKDVELRCDPISGHTALYWYRQSLGQGLEFLIYFQGNSAPDKSGLPSDRFSAERTGGSVSTLTIQRTQQEDSAVYLCASSLGGVNIQYFGAGTRLSVL.

In its sample, this clonotype was seen a few times. V usage is TRBV29-1 and J usage is TRBJ2-1; 9 positions agree with TRBD2. From germline, CDR1 is SQVTM and CDR2 ANQGSEA. V lost 0 bases and J lost 7; bases outside the gene matches: 10. This CDR3 region has 16 residues. Here the CDR3 reads CSVEDGGGAEANEQFF. The CDR3 DNA reads as TGCAGCGTTGAAGATGGCGGGGGGGCCGAAGCGAATGAGCAGTTCTTC.

The chain couples TRBV3-1 to TRBJ2-4, with 9 bases fitting TRBD1. The V gene's germline CDR1 is LGHDT and CDR2 YNNKEL (reference sequence). This CDR3 is built from 18 residues. V lost 3 bases and J lost 1; bases outside the gene matches: 10. As DNA, the CDR3 is TGTGCCAGCAGCCACCACGGGACAGGGTCGACCGCCAAAAACATTCAGTACTTC. Translating it yields CASSHHGTGSTAKNIQYF.

The rearrangement uses TRBV7-2 and TRBJ2-7; 7 bases are shared with TRBD1. The tail of the sequence fits TRBJ2-5 better, so the J call may be wrong. The CDR3 sequence is 14 residues long. Germline CDR1 is SGHTA and CDR2 is FQGNSA. As DNA, the CDR3 is TGTGCCAGCAGCCAAGACAGGGCGCCCGAGACCCAGTACTTC. Translated: CASSQDRAPETQYF.

The rearrangement links TRBV2 to TRBJ2-6; no reliable D call. Per germline, CDR1 SNHLY and CDR2 FYNNEI. The CDR3 is 16 amino acids. Between the trimmed V and J ends, which lost 1 base and 0 bases, there was a span of 7 bases. In nucleotides, the CDR3 is TGTGCCAGCAGTGAAGAGGCGCTCTCTGGGGCCAACGTCCTGACTTTC. This gives the protein CASSEEALSGANVLTF. The entire variable domain, with the rest obtained from reference TRBV2 and TRBJ2-6, is as follows: EPEVTQTPSHQVTQMGQEVILRCVPISNHLYFYWYRQILGQKVEFLVSFYNNEISEKSEIFDDQFSVERPDGSNFTLKIRSTKLEDSAMYFCASSEEALSGANVLTFGAGSRLTVL.

The rearrangement uses TRBV29-1 and TRBJ2-2; tentatively, D is TRBD1 (5 bases). The CDR3 is 13 residues long. The V gene's germline CDR1 is SQVTM and CDR2 ANQGSEA. The V end was cut by 3 bases, the J end by 0 bases, with 5 bases between. The CDR3 DNA sequence: TGCAGCGTTGACAGGGCGAACACCGGGGAGCTGTTTTTT. It translates to CSVDRANTGELFF.

This clonotype was counted a few times. The chain joins TRBV6-4 to TRBJ1-2; D is uncertain. The germline gives CDR1 MRHNA, CDR2 SNTAGT. The CDR3 consists of 13 residues. The V and J ends lost 2 bases and 8 bases respectively, with 12 bases between them. The DNA for the CDR3 is TGTGCCAGCAGTGACGCGGGATTGGGCGGCTACACCTTC. Its translation is CASSDAGLGGYTF.

The J gene is TRBJ2-1, the V gene TRBV5-1; 8 bases line up with TRBD1. V lost 9 bases, J lost 4 bases, and 9 bases stayed unmatched. Per the germline V gene, CDR1 is SGHRS and CDR2 is YFSETQ. This CDR3 has 14 residues. The CDR3 protein is CATSTGAPYNEQFF. CDR3 bases: TGCGCCACCTCGACAGGGGCCCCATACAATGAGCAGTTCTTC.

The chain joins TRBV2 to TRBJ2-4; D is perhaps TRBD2 (7 bases). Germline CDR1 and CDR2: SNHLY and FYNNEI. V lost 4 bases and J lost 12, with 22 bases in between. The CDR3 consists of 15 residues. CDR3 DNA: TGTGCCAGCAGTGGACGGACAGAGGGGGGGAGGACTCAGTACTTC. Its translation: CASSGRTEGGRTQYF. Full variable domain (outside the CDR3, taken from reference TRBV2 and TRBJ2-4): EPEVTQTPSHQVTQMGQEVILRCVPISNHLYFYWYRQILGQKVEFLVSFYNNEISEKSEIFDDQFSVERPDGSNFTLKIRSTKLEDSAMYFCASSGRTEGGRTQYFGAGTRLSVL.

This clonotype was counted between two and nine times. The chain combines TRBV29-1 with TRBJ2-3, with 8 bases matching TRBD1. In germline, CDR1 is SQVTM, CDR2 ANQGSEA. V lost 5 bases to trimming and J lost 4 bases; unmatched junction nucleotides: 8. This CDR3 region has 14 residues. CDR3 amino acids: CSVQKSQGADTQYF. CDR3 DNA: TGCAGCGTTCAAAAGTCACAGGGGGCAGATACGCAGTATTTT.

The rearrangement joins TRBV4-3 to TRBJ1-6; tentatively, D is TRBD1 (5 bases). Germline CDR1 reads LGHNA; CDR2 reads YSLEER. The V end lost 0 bases, the J end lost 7 bases, and 10 bases lay between the germline ends. CDR3 length equals 15 residues. The CDR3 coding sequence is TGCGCCAGCAGCCAAGATGGGGGGAACAATTCACCCCTCCACTTT. This translates into CASSQDGGNNSPLHF.

The chain links TRBV7-9 to TRBJ2-3; D unclear. The germline gives CDR1 SEHNR, CDR2 FQNEAQ (reference sequence). The CDR3 sequence is 14 residues long. The V end lost 4 bases, the J end lost 4 bases, and 12 bases lay between the germline ends. The CDR3 nucleotides read TGTGCCAGCAGCTCTGACGGCGGCGCAGATACGCAGTATTTT. As protein: CASSSDGGADTQYF.

V is TRBV29-1 and J is TRBJ2-5; TRBD2 matches 9 bases. Germline lookup yields CDR1 SQVTM and CDR2 ANQGSEA. This CDR3 has 15 amino acids. Trimming took 2 bases from V and 4 from J; bases not matched to a gene: 8. The CDR3 DNA reads TGCAGCGTTGAATTCGCGGGGGGGCTCGGAGAGACCCAGTACTTC. Amino acids: CSVEFAGGLGETQYF.